This T cell receptor beta chain was retrieved from a study of blood T cell repertoires in COVID-19. As for the study in general: Samples taken during acute and convalescent COVID-19 were collected in the United States, Italy and Spain. PBMCs, B-cell-depleted T cells, or T cells provided the cDNA or gDNA that made up the material.

In the authors' methods: Estimation of nucleated cell counts was performed using reference gene primer amplification. Generated by immunoSEQ multiplex PCR, the TCRdb table keeps only in-frame clones and is missing some. V, J and clone size are taken as reported in that table, and D and trimming were inferred from the DNA itself. The sample gives 30,000 to 35,000 clones, approximately 86% of which show up once; about 63% is in the top ten. Germline CDR1 and CDR2: LNHNV and YYDKDF (reference sequence). This CDR3 is 14 amino acids long. The trim removed 1 base at V and 6 bases at J, leaving 5 bases unmatched.

Sequencing was done on a sample of peripheral blood. The chain links TRBV15 to TRBJ2-7, with 8 nucleotides matching TRBD2. The TCR was taken from a man between 65 and 80 years old with acute or convalescent COVID-19. The CDR3 here is CATSRAGGSSEQYF. The CDR3 DNA is TGTGCCACCAGCAGAGCGGGAGGGTCTTCCGAGCAGTACTTC.